These 2 T cell receptor beta chains were sequenced from one sample in a study of cytomegalovirus exposure and HLA in healthy donors. The PCR employed 60 Vbeta primers together with 13 Jbeta primers. This table comes from immunoSEQ multiplex PCR, and its TCRdb copy is limited to in-frame clones, with some not included. The sample includes about 160,000 clones, around 80% of them seen just once. The sequencing sample was made of PBMCs. The source is a man aged 50-60 years in good health and CMV-seropositive.

On this clone itself: One junction end disagrees with the germline gene, perhaps due to a read error. The rearrangement uses TRBV7-7 and TRBJ2-1, with 10 nucleotides matching TRBD2. Germline assignment: CDR1 SSHAT and CDR2 FNYEAQ (reference sequence). The CDR3 loop spans 16 amino acids. The CDR3 region has the DNA TGTGCTAGCAGCTTAAAAGGAGGGACTAGCGCCGGTGAGCAGTTCTTC. Amino acids: CASSLKGGTSAGEQFF. Complete variable domain (other parts from reference TRBV7-7 and TRBJ2-1): GAGVSQSPRYKVTKRGQDVTLRCDPISSHATLYWYQQALGQGPEFLTYFNYEAQPDKSGLPSDRFSAERPEGSISTLTIQRTEQRDSAMYRCASSLKGGTSAGEQFFGPGTRLTVL.

V is TRBV11-2 and J is TRBJ2-3; TRBD2 is a possible D gene (6 bases). Germline assignment: CDR1 SGHAT and CDR2 FQNNGV. Trimming cost V 0 bases and J 5 bases, with 12 bases left between them. This CDR3 region has 15 residues. CDR3: CASSLDGGELDTQYF. The CDR3 DNA follows: TGTGCCAGCAGCTTAGATGGCGGGGAGCTAGATACGCAGTATTTT. Combining the CDR3 with reference TRBV11-2 and TRBJ2-3 gives the whole variable domain EAGVAQSPRYKIIEKRQSVAFWCNPISGHATLYWYQQILGQGPKLLIQFQNNGVVDDSQLPKDRFSAERLKGVDSTLKIQPAKLEDSAVYLCASSLDGGELDTQYFGPGTRLTVL.